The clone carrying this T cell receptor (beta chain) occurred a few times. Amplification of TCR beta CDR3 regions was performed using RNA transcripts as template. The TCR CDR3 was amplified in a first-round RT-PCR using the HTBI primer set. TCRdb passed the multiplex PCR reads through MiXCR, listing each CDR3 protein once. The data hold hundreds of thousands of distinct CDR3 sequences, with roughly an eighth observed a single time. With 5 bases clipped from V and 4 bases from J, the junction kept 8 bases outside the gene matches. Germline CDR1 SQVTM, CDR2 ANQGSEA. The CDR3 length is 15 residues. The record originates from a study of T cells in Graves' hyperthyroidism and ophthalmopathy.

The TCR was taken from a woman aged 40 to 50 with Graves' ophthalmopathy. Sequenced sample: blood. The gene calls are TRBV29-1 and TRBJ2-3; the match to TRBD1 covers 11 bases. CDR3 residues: CSVNPGDRGADTQYF. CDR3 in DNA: TGCAGCGTTAACCCCGGGGACAGGGGGGCAGATACGCAGTATTTT.